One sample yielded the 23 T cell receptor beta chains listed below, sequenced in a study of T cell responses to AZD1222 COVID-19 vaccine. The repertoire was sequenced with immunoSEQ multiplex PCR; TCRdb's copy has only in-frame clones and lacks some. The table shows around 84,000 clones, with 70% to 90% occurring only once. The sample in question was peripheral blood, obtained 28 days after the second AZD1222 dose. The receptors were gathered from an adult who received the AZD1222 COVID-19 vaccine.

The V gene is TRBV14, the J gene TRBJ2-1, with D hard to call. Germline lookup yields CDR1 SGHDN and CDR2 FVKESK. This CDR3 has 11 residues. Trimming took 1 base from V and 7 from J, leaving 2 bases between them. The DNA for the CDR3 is TGTGCCAGCAGCCAAGGTAATGAGCAGTTCTTC. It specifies CASSQGNEQFF.

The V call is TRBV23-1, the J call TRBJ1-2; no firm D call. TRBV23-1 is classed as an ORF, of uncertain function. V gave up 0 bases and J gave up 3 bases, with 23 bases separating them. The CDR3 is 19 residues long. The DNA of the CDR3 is TGCGCCAGCAGTCAATCGTATATATTTGTAGTGGACGCGTACTATGGCTACACCTTC. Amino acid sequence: CASSQSYIFVVDAYYGYTF.

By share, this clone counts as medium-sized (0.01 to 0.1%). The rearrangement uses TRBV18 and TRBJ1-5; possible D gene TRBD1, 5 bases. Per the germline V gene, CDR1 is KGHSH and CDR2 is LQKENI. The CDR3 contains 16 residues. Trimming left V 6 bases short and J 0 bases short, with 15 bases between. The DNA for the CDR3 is TGTGCCAGCTCGCTTTCAGGGTATTATAGCAATCAGCCCCAGCATTTT. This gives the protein CASSLSGYYSNQPQHF.

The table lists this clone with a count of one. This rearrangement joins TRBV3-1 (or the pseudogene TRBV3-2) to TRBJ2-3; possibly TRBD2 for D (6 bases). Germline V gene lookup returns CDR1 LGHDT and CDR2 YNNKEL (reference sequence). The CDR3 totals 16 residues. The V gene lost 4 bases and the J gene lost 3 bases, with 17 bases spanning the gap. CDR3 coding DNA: TGTGCCAGCAGCCGCTACTCCCGACGGGGGACAGATACGCAGTATTTT. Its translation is CASSRYSRRGTDTQYF.

CDR3 loop: CASRYGGENTGELFF. CDR3 nucleotides: TGTGCCAGCAGATACGGGGGCGAGAACACCGGGGAGCTGTTTTTT. This chain joins TRBV4-2 and TRBJ2-2; the D gene could be TRBD1 or TRBD2 (6 bases each). Between the trimmed V and J ends, which lost 6 bases and 1 base, there was a span of 12 bases. Germline V gene data show CDR1 as LGHNA and CDR2 as YNFKEQ. The CDR3 is made up of 15 amino acids.

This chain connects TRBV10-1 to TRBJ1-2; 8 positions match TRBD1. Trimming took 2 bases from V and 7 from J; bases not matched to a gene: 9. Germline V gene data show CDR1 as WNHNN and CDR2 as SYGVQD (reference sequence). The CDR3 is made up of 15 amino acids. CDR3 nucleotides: TGCGCCAGCAGTGAGGCCGGGACAGGAATCGGTGGCTACACCTTC. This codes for CASSEAGTGIGGYTF.

The CDR3 is CASSIHGANYGYTF. DNA for the CDR3: TGTGCCAGCAGTATACACGGGGCTAACTATGGCTACACCTTC. This rearrangement joins TRBV28 to TRBJ1-2; no firm D call. Trimming pared 5 bases from V and 0 bases from J, leaving 10 bases between. This CDR3 spans 14 amino acids. CDR1 MDHEN and CDR2 SYDVKM come from the germline V gene.

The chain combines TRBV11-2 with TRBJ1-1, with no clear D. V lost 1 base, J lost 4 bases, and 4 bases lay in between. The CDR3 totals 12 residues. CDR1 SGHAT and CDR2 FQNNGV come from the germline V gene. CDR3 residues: CASSLGPTEAFF. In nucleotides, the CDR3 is TGTGCCAGCAGCTTAGGTCCCACTGAAGCTTTCTTT.

The CDR3 reads CASSAYRDQPQHF. The CDR3 DNA sequence: TGTGCCAGCAGTGCATACAGGGATCAGCCCCAGCATTTT. V is TRBV2 and J is TRBJ1-5; possibly TRBD1 for D (6 bases). CDR1 SNHLY and CDR2 FYNNEI come from the germline V gene. V was shortened by 4 bases and J by 5 bases, with 9 bases between the two germline ends. CDR3 length equals 13 residues.

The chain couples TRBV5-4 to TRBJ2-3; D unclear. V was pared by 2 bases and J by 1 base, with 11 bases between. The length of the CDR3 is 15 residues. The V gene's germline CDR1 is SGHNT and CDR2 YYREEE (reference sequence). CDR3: CASSFRLTGTDTQYF. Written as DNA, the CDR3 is TGTGCCAGCAGCTTTCGGCTAACGGGCACAGATACGCAGTATTTT. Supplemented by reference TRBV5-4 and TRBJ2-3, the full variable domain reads ETGVTQSPTHLIKTRGQQVTLRCSSQSGHNTVSWYQQALGQGPQFIFQYYREEENGRGNFPPRFSGLQFPNYSSELNVNALELDDSALYLCASSFRLTGTDTQYFGPGTRLTVL.

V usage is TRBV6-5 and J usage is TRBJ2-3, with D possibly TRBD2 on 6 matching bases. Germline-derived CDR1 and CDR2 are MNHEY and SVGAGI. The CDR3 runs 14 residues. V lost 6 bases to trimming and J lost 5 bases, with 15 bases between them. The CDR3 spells CASRVTSSRDTQYF. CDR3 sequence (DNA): TGTGCCAGCAGGGTGACTAGTTCTAGAGATACGCAGTATTTT.

CDR3 sequence reads: CASSRLEGPYNEQFF. In DNA, the CDR3 is TGTGCCAGTAGTCGGCTGGAGGGTCCGTACAATGAGCAGTTCTTC. The J gene is TRBJ2-1, the V gene TRBV19, with D tentatively TRBD2 (6 bases). The V and J ends lost 5 bases and 4 bases respectively, with 15 bases between them. Germline V gives CDR1 LNHDA, CDR2 SQIVND (reference sequence). The CDR3 has 15 amino acids.

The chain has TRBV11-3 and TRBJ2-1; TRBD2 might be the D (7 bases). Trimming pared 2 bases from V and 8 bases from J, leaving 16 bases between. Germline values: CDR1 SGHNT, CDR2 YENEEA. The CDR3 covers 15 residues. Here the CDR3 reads CASSLNGGPSHEQFF. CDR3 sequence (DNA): TGTGCCAGCAGCTTAAACGGGGGGCCTTCCCATGAGCAGTTCTTC.

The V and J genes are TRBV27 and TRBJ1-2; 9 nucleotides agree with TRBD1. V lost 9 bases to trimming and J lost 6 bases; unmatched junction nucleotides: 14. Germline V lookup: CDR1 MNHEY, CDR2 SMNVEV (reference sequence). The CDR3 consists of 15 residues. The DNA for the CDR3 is TGTGCCAGTAACCCTACAGGGGGCGGTCCGGATGGCTACACCTTC. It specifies CASNPTGGGPDGYTF.

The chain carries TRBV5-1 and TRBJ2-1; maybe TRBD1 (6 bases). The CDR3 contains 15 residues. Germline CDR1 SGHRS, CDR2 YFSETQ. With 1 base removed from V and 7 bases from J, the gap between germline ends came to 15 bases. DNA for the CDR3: TGCGCCAGCAGCTTGCACCCCGAAGGGGGTAATGAGCAGTTCTTC. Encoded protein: CASSLHPEGGNEQFF.

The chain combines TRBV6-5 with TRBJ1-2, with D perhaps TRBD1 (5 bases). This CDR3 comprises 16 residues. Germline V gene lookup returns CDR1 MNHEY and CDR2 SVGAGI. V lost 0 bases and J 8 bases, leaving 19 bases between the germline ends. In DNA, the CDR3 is TGTGCCAGCAGTTACTCATGGGCCAGGGAAGTAGGGGGCTACACCTTC. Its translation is CASSYSWAREVGGYTF.

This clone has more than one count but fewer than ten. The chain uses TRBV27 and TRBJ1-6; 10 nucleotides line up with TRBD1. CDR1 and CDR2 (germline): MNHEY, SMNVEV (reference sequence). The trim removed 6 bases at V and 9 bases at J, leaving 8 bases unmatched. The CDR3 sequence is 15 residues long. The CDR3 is CASSTRTGGVSPLHF. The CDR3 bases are TGTGCCAGCAGCACCCGGACAGGGGGGGTTTCACCCCTCCACTTT.

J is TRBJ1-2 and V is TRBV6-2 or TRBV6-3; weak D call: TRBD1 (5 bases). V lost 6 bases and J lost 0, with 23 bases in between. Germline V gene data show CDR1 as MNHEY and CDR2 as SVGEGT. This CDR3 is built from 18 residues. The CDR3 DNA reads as TGTGCCAGCAGCCCTACCAAGATCCAGGGTTCGGCTAACTATGGCTACACCTTC. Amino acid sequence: CASSPTKIQGSANYGYTF.

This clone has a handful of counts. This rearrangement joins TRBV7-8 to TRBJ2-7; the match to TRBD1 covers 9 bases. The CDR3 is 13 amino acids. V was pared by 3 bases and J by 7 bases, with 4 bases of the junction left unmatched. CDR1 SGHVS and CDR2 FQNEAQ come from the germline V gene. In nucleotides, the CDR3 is TGTGCCAGCAGCTTTGGACAGGGGTGGGAGCAGTACTTC. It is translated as CASSFGQGWEQYF.

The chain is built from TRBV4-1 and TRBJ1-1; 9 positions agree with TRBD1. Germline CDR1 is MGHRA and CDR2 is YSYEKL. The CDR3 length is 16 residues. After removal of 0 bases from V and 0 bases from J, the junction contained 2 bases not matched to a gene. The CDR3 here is CASSQEQGALNTEAFF. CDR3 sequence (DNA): TGCGCCAGCAGCCAAGAACAGGGGGCTCTGAACACTGAAGCTTTCTTT.

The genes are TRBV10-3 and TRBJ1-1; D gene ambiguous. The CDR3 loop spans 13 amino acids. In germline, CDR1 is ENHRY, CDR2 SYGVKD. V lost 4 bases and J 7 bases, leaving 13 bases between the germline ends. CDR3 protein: CAISAGEGFEAFF. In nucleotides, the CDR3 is TGTGCCATCAGTGCGGGCGAAGGGTTTGAAGCTTTCTTT.

The CDR3 DNA reads as TGTGCCAGCAGCTTAGGGCGGGCGGAAAACACCGGGGAGCTGTTTTTT. This gives the protein CASSLGRAENTGELFF. V usage is TRBV11-3 and J usage is TRBJ2-2; TRBD2 might be the D (5 bases). Looked up from germline, CDR1 is SGHNT and CDR2 is YENEEA. The CDR3 contains 16 residues. The germline V and J ends were trimmed by 1 base and 2 bases, with 11 bases remaining between them. The complete variable domain, with remaining parts taken from reference TRBV11-3 and TRBJ2-2, reads EAGVVQSPRYKIIEKKQPVAFWCNPISGHNTLYWYLQNLGQGPELLIRYENEEAVDDSQLPKDRFSAERLKGVDSTLKIQPAELGDSAVYLCASSLGRAENTGELFFGEGSRLTVL.

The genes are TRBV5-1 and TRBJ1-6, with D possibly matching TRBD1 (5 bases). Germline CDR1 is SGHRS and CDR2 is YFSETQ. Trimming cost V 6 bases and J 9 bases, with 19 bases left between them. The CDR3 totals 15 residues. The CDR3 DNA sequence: TGCGCCAGCACCCTGGACACTTTGCAGGGTTCACCCCTCCACTTT. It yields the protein CASTLDTLQGSPLHF.